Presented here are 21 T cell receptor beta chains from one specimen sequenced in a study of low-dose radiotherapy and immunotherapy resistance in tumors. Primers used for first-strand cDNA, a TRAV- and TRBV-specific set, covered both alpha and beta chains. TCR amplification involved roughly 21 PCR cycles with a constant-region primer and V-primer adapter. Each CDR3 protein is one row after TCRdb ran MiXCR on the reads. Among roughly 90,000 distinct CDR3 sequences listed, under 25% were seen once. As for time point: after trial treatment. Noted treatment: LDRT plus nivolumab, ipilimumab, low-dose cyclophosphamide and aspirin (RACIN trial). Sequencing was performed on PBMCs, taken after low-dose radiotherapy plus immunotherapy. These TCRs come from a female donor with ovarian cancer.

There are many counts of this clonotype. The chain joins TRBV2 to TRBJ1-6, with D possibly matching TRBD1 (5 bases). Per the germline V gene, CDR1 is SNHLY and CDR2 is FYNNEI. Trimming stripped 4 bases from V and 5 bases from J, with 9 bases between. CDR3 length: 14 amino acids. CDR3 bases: TGTGCCAGCAGTGTCGGCAGGGATAATTCACCCCTCCACTTT. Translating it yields CASSVGRDNSPLHF.

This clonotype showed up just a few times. This chain's CDR3 is CASSSRDRSYEQYF. Here the CDR3 DNA reads TGTGCCAGCAGCAGCCGGGACAGGTCCTACGAGCAGTACTTC. The gene calls are TRBV11-3 and TRBJ2-7, with 8 bases identical to TRBD1. The V and J ends lost 5 bases and 1 base, in that order; junction bases with no gene match: 4. The germline CDR1 and CDR2 sequences are SGHNT and YENEEA. CDR3 length equals 14 residues.

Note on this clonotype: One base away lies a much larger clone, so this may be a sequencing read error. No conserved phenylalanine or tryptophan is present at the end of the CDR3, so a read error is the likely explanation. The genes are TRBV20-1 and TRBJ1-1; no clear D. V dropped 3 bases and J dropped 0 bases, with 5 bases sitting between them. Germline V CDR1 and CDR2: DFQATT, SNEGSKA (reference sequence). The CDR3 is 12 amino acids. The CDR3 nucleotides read TGCAGTGCTAGTTTCGTGAACACTGAAGCTTTCTGT. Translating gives CSASFVNTEAFC.

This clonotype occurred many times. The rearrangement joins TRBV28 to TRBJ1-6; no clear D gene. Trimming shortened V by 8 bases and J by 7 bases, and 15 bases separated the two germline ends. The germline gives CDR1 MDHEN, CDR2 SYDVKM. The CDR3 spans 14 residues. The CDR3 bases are TGTGCCAGCCGAAATCCCTTGCGGAATTCACCCCTCCACTTT. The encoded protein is CASRNPLRNSPLHF.

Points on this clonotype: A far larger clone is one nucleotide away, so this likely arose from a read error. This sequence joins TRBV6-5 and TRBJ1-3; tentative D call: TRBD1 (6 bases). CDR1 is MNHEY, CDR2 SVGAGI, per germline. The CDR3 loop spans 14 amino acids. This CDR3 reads CASSGTNSGDTIYF. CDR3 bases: TGTGCCAGCAGCGGGACAAACTCTGGAGACACCATATATTTT.

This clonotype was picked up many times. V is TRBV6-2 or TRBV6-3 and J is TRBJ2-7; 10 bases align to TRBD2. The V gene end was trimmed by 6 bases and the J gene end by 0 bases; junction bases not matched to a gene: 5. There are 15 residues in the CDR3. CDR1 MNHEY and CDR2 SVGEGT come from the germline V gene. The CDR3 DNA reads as TGTGCCAGCAGCCGAGGGACTAGCGACTCCTACGAGCAGTACTTC. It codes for CASSRGTSDSYEQYF.

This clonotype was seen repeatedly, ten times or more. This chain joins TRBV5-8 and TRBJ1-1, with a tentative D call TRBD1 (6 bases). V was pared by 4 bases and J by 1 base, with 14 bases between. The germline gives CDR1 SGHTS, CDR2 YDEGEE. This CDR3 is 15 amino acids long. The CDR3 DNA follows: TGTGCCAGCAGCGGGGAACAGGGCGGGAACACTGAAGCTTTCTTT. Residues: CASSGEQGGNTEAFF.

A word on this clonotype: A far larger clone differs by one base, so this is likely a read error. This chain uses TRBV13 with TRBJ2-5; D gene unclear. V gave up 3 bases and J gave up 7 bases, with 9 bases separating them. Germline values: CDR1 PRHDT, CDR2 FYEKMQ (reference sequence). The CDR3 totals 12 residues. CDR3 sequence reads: CASSFLEATQYF. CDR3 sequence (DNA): TGTGCCAGCAGCTTCCTGGAAGCGACCCAGTACTTC.

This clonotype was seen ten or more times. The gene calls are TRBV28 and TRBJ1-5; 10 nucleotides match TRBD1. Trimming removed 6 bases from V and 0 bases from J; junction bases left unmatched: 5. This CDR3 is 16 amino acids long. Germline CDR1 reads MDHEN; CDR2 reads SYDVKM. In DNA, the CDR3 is TGTGCCAGCAGCCCGGACAGGGGGTATAGCAATCAGCCCCAGCATTTT. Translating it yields CASSPDRGYSNQPQHF. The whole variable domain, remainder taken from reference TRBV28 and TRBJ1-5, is DVKVTQSSRYLVKRTGEKVFLECVQDMDHENMFWYRQDPGLGLRLIYFSYDVKMKEKGDIPEGYSVSREKKERFSLILESASTNQTSMYLCASSPDRGYSNQPQHFGDGTRLSIL.

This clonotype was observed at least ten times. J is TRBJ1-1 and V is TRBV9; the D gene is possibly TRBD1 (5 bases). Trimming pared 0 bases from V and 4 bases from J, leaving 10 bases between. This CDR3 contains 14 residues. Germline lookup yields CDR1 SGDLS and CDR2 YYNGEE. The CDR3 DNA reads TGTGCCAGCAGCGTAGGGATGGGGGGCACTGAAGCTTTCTTT. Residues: CASSVGMGGTEAFF.

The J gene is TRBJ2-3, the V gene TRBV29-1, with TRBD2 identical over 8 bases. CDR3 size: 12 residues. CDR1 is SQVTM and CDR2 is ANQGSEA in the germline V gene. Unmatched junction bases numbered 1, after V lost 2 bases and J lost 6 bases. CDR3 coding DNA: TGCAGCGTTGAAACTAGCGGTGATACGCAGTATTTT. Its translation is CSVETSGDTQYF.

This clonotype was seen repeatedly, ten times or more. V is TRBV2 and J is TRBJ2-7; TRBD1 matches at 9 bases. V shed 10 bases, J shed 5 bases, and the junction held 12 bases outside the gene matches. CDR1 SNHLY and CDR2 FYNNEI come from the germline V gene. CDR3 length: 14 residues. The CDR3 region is CATGKGQGGNEQYF. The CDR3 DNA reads TGTGCCACCGGGAAGGGACAGGGAGGGAACGAGCAGTACTTC.

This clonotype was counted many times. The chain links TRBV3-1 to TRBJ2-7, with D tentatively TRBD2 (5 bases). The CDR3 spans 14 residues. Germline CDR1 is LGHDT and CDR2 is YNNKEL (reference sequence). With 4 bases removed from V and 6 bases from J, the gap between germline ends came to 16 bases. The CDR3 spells CASSPRGRLGEQYF. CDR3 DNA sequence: TGTGCCAGCAGCCCCCGAGGGCGGCTAGGCGAGCAGTACTTC.

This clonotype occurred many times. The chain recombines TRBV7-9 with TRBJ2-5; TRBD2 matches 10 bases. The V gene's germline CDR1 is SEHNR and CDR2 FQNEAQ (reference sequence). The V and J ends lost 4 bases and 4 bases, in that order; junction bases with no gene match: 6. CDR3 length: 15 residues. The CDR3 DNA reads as TGTGCCAGCAGCTCTGGGACTAGCGCCGGAGAGACCCAGTACTTC. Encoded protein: CASSSGTSAGETQYF.

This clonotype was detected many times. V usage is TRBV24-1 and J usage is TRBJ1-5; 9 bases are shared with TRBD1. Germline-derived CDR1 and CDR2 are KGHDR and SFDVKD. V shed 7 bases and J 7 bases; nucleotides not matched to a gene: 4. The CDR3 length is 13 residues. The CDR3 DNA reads TGTGCCACCAGCGGACAGGGGCGGCAGCCCCAGCATTTT. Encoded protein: CATSGQGRQPQHF.

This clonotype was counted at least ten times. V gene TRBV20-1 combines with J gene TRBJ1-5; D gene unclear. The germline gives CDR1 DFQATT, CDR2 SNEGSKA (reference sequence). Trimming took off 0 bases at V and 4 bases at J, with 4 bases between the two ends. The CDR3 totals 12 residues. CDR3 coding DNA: TGCAGTGCTAGAGATCTTAATCAGCCCCAGCATTTT. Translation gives CSARDLNQPQHF.

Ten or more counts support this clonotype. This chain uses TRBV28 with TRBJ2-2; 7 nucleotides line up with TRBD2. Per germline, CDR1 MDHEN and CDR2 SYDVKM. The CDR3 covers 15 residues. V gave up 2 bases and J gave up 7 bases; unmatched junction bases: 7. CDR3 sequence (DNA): TGTGCCAGCAGTTTAGTCAAGGCTAGCGGCGGGGAGCTGTTTTTT. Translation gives CASSLVKASGGELFF.

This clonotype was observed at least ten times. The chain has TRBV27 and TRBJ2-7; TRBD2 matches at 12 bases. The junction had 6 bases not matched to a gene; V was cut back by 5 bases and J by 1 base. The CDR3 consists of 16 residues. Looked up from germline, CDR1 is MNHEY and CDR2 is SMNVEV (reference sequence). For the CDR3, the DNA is TGTGCCAGCAGTCTAGAGGGGACTAGCGGGTCCTACGAGCAGTACTTC. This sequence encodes CASSLEGTSGSYEQYF.

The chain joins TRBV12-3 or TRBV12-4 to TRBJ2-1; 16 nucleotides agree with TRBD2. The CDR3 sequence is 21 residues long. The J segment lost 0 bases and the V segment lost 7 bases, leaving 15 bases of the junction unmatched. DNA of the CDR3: TGTGCCAGCATGATAATGACTAGGGGACTAGCGGGAGGGAGCTCCTACAATGAGCAGTTCTTC. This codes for CASMIMTRGLAGGSSYNEQFF.

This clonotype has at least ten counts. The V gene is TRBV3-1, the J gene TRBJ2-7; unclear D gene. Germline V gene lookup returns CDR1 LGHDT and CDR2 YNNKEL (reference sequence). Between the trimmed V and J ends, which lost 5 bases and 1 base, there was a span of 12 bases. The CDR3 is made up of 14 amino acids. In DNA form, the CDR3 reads TGTGCCAGCAGCTACTTCAGTGGGTCCTACGAGCAGTACTTC. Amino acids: CASSYFSGSYEQYF.

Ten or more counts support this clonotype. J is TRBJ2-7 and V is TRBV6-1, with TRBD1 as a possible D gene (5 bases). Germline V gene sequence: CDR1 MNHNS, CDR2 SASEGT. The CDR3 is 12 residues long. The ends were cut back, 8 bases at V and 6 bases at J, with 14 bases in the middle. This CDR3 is CASQGSRREQYF. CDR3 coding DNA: TGTGCCAGCCAGGGCAGCCGTCGCGAGCAGTACTTC.